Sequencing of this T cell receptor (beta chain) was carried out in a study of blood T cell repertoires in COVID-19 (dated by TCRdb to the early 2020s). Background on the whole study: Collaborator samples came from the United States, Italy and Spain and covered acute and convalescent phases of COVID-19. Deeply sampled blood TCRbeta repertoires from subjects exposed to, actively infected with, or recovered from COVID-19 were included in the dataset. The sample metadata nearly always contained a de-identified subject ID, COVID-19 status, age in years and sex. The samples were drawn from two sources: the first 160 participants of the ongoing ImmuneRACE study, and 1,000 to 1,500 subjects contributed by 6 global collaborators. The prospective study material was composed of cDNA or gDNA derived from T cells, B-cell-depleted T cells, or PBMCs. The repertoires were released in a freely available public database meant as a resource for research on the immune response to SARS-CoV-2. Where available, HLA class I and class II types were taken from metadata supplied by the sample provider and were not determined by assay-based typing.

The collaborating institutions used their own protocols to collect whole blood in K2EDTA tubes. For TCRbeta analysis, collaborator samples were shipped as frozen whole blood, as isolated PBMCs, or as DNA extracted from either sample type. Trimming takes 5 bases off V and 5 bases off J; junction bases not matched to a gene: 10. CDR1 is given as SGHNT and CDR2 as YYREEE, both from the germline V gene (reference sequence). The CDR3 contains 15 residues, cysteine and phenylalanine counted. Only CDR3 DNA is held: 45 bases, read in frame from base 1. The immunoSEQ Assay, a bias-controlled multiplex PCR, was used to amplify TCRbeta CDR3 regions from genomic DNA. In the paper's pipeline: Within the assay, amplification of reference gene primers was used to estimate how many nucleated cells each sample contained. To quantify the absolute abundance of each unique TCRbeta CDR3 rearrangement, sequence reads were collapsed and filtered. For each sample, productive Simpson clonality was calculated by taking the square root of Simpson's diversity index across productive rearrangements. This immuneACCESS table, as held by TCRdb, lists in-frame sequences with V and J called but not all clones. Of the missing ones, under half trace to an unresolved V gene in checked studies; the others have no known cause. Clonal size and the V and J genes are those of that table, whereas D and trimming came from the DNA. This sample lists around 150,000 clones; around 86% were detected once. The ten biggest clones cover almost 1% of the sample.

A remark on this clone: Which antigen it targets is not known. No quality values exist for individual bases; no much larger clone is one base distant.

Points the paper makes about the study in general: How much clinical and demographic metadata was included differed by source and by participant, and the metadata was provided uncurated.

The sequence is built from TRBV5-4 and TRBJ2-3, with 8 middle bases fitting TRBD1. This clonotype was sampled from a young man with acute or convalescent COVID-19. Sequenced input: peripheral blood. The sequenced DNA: TGTGCCAGCAGTCAATATCAGGGGGCGATAGATACGCAGTATTTT. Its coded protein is CASSQYQGAIDTQYF.